This T cell receptor (beta chain) was observed in a study of cytomegalovirus exposure and HLA in healthy donors. General observations from the study: Per a prior analysis, the majority of TCR beta V segments were productive roughly 90% or roughly 30% of the time.

Trimming took 4 bases from V and 0 from J; bases not matched to a gene: 3. CDR1 is MNHEY and CDR2 is SMNVEV in the germline V gene (reference sequence). The CDR3 length is 15 residues. Comments on this clone: The antigen remains unidentified.

The PCR used 60 Vbeta and 13 Jbeta primers. Sequenced by immunoSEQ multiplex PCR; TCRdb stores in-frame clones only, minus some. Among 95,000 to 150,000 clones listed, approximately 76% were seen once. The origin of this receptor is a man in his fifties or sixties in good health and CMV-seropositive. The gene calls are TRBV27 and TRBJ2-7; 10 bases fit TRBD1. The sample consisted of PBMCs. Here the CDR3 reads CASSSWTGGSYEQYF. In nucleotides, the CDR3 is TGTGCCAGCAGTTCTTGGACAGGGGGCTCCTACGAGCAGTACTTC.